The 28 T cell receptor beta chains below all came from one sample that was sequenced in a study of shared clonotypes between healthy human individuals. Clones were read by immunoSEQ multiplex PCR, and TCRdb kept only the in-frame ones, dropping some. This sample has some 500,000 clones, with 77% found just once. Sequencing was performed on PBMCs. These receptor sequences come from a woman in her thirties or forties in good health. Some clones in this sample may be carry-over from other donors' samples.

The CDR3 region has the DNA TGTGCCAGCAGCCAGACCAGGGGCGAGCAGTTCTTC. Translating it yields CASSQTRGEQFF. The chain combines TRBV7-9 with TRBJ2-1; TRBD1 might be the D (6 bases). V lost 5 bases and J 10 bases, leaving 12 bases between the germline ends. This CDR3 has 12 amino acids. Germline V gene lookup returns CDR1 SEHNR and CDR2 FQNEAQ (reference sequence).

This clone was seen only a few times. The J gene is TRBJ1-1, the V gene TRBV30; D possibly corresponds to TRBD1 (5 bases). This CDR3 has 15 residues. Trimming took off 1 base at V and 0 bases at J, with 12 bases between the two ends. Germline values: CDR1 GTSNPN, CDR2 SVGIG (reference sequence). The CDR3 DNA follows: TGTGCCTGGAGTGGGGGGGTACGGGTGAACACTGAAGCTTTCTTT. This gives the protein CAWSGGVRVNTEAFF.

This clone was counted between two and nine times. The sample carries other DNA sequences with the same CDR3. The CDR3 reads CASSLGADTQYF. The CDR3 region has the DNA TGTGCCAGCAGCTTAGGGGCAGATACGCAGTATTTT. V and J are TRBV7-2 and TRBJ2-3, with D uncertain. Germline V gives CDR1 SGHTA, CDR2 FQGNSA. V lost 1 base, J lost 4 bases, and 3 bases lay in between. The CDR3 has 12 amino acids.

This clone was picked up one time. The CDR3 bases are TGTGCCAGCAGTGAAGGGGGTGGCGGGAGGGCCGCAGATACGCAGTATTTT. Translated: CASSEGGGGRAADTQYF. V and J are TRBV2 and TRBJ2-3; 9 positions match TRBD2. CDR3 size: 17 residues. With 1 base clipped from V and 4 bases from J, the junction kept 9 bases outside the gene matches. Germline CDR1 SNHLY, CDR2 FYNNEI.

This chain connects TRBV30 to TRBJ1-5; 9 bases are a match to TRBD1. The CDR3 sequence is 17 residues long. Germline loops: CDR1 GTSNPN, CDR2 SVGIG (reference sequence). V was pared by 2 bases and J by 2 bases, with 10 bases of the junction left unmatched. In DNA, the CDR3 is TGTGCCTGGAGTACCGGGACAGGGTTCAAGGGCAATCAGCCCCAGCATTTT. This gives the protein CAWSTGTGFKGNQPQHF.

V is TRBV30 and J is TRBJ2-7; weak D call: TRBD2 (5 bases). With 3 bases removed from V and 2 bases from J, the gap between germline ends came to 14 bases. This CDR3 region has 14 residues. Germline-derived CDR1 and CDR2 are GTSNPN and SVGIG (reference sequence). The CDR3 DNA reads as TGTGCCTGGAGCGCCCCCGAGGGAGCCTACGAGCAGTACTTC. As protein: CAWSAPEGAYEQYF.

This clone was recorded once. J is TRBJ2-5 and V is TRBV18; no clear D. V was clipped by 3 bases and J by 2 bases, with 16 bases between them. The germline gives CDR1 KGHSH, CDR2 LQKENI. This CDR3 is built from 16 residues. The CDR3 DNA sequence: TGTGCCAGCTCACCCCTGTCAGGTTCTCTTCAAGAGACCCAGTACTTC. The encoded protein is CASSPLSGSLQETQYF.

This clone has at least ten counts. The sample holds other DNA sequences that translate to the same CDR3. This chain connects TRBV28 to TRBJ2-7; 8 bases are shared with TRBD2. V lost 7 bases to trimming and J lost 2 bases; unmatched junction nucleotides: 7. The CDR3 consists of 14 residues. Germline CDR1 and CDR2: MDHEN and SYDVKM. The CDR3 loop is CASTRSGVTYEQYF. CDR3 bases: TGTGCCAGCACCCGTAGCGGGGTCACCTACGAGCAGTACTTC.

In this sample, this clone turned up a few times. This sequence joins TRBV6-5 and TRBJ1-1, with D maybe TRBD1 (5 bases). Germline V gives CDR1 MNHEY, CDR2 SVGAGI. Trimming cost V 0 bases and J 10 bases, with 12 bases left between them. This CDR3 has 13 residues. CDR3 bases: TGTGCCAGCAGTTACTCGGGCAGGGAGGCAGCTTTCTTT. This sequence encodes CASSYSGREAAFF.

This chain uses TRBV27 with TRBJ1-2, with D tentatively TRBD1 (5 bases). The CDR3 is 15 amino acids. V lost 2 bases and J 2 bases, leaving 12 bases between the germline ends. Germline assignment: CDR1 MNHEY and CDR2 SMNVEV (reference sequence). Here the CDR3 reads CASSLRRKGNYGYTF. The CDR3 bases are TGTGCCAGCAGTTTAAGACGGAAGGGGAACTATGGCTACACCTTC.

The V call is TRBV6-5, the J call TRBJ2-5; TRBD2 matches 10 bases. The trim removed 0 bases at V and 7 bases at J, leaving 5 bases unmatched. This CDR3 has 15 amino acids. Germline V CDR1 and CDR2: MNHEY, SVGAGI. The CDR3 loop reads CASSYSGTSVGTQYF. CDR3 nucleotides: TGTGCCAGCAGTTACTCTGGGACTAGCGTGGGGACCCAGTACTTC.

Worth noting for this clone: A read error may explain this, as a much larger clone is one base away. V gene TRBV6-5 combines with J gene TRBJ2-5, with a weak D call TRBD1 (5 bases). The germline V gene has CDR1 MNHEY and CDR2 SVGAGI. This CDR3 spans 15 amino acids. DNA for the CDR3: TGTGTCAGCAGTTACTCGGTTGCAGACAGAGAGACCCAGTACTTC. This codes for CVSSYSVADRETQYF.

The chain combines TRBV5-1 with TRBJ2-5, with TRBD1 matching 9 bases. After removal of 4 bases from V and 5 bases from J, the junction contained 9 bases not matched to a gene. The CDR3 runs to 15 residues. Per germline, CDR1 SGHRS and CDR2 YFSETQ. The CDR3 sequence: CASSLGQGMWETQYF. CDR3 bases: TGCGCCAGCAGCCTGGGACAGGGAATGTGGGAGACCCAGTACTTC.

The V gene is TRBV7-2, the J gene TRBJ1-1; D is uncertain. Trimming removed 7 bases from V and 1 base from J, with 10 bases in between. Germline V gives CDR1 SGHTA, CDR2 FQGNSA. This CDR3 region has 13 residues. As DNA, the CDR3 is TGTGCCAGCATCAACCTGAAGAACACTGAAGCTTTCTTT. Amino acids: CASINLKNTEAFF.

As for this clone: The same CDR3 can be traced to other DNA sequences in this sample. The genes are TRBV28 and TRBJ1-2, with 8 bases identical to TRBD1. The V and J ends lost 6 bases and 4 bases, in that order; junction bases with no gene match: 1. The CDR3 sequence is 12 residues long. Per germline, CDR1 MDHEN and CDR2 SYDVKM. This CDR3 is CASSGQGYGYTF. DNA for the CDR3: TGTGCCAGCAGCGGACAGGGCTATGGCTACACCTTC.

On this clone: A far larger clone is one base from this, pointing to a likely read error. No conserved phenylalanine or tryptophan is present at the end of the CDR3, so a read error is the likely explanation. The chain combines TRBV5-7 with TRBJ2-7; 12 bases are a match to TRBD2. TRBV5-7 is an ORF; its function is uncertain. CDR3 length equals 15 residues. V lost 0 bases, J lost 5 bases, and 3 bases stayed unmatched. CDR3 protein: CASSLGGLAGNEQYS. CDR3 in DNA: TGTGCCAGCAGCTTGGGGGGACTAGCGGGCAACGAGCAGTACTCC.

The chain uses TRBV15 and TRBJ1-5; TRBD1 agrees at 7 bases. From germline, CDR1 is LNHNV and CDR2 YYDKDF (reference sequence). The CDR3 has 19 residues. V shed 5 bases, J shed 0 bases, and the junction held 16 bases outside the gene matches. CDR3 in DNA: TGTGCCACCAGCTATAGGGGGGGACAGCGCGGGTATAGCAATCAGCCCCAGCATTTT. Protein product: CATSYRGGQRGYSNQPQHF.

This clone was seen a handful of times. V usage is TRBV15 and J usage is TRBJ1-2; 10 bases fit TRBD1. V trimming: 8 bases; J trimming: 4 bases; junction bases outside the gene matches: 4. The germline V gene encodes CDR1 LNHNV and CDR2 YYDKDF (reference sequence). The CDR3 length is 13 residues. The CDR3, as DNA: TGTGCCACCGGGAGGGACAGGGGCTATGGCTACACCTTC. Translating gives CATGRDRGYGYTF.

Worth noting for this clone: A single base is all that separates this from a far larger clone, so a read error is likely. J is TRBJ2-7 and V is TRBV6-1; 9 nucleotides line up with TRBD1. CDR1 is MNHNS and CDR2 is SASEGT in the germline V gene. With 10 bases clipped from V and 5 bases from J, the junction kept 9 bases outside the gene matches. The CDR3 spans 13 residues. The CDR3 DNA is TGTGCCAACTCCTGGACAGGGGTCGACGAGCAGTACTTC. Encoded protein: CANSWTGVDEQYF.

The rearrangement links TRBV5-1 to TRBJ1-5, with D uncertain. The V and J ends lost 0 bases and 2 bases respectively, with 3 bases between them. This CDR3 has 13 amino acids. The germline gives CDR1 SGHRS, CDR2 YFSETQ. CDR3 in amino acids: CASSLDGNQPQHF. The CDR3 DNA is TGCGCCAGCAGCTTGGACGGCAATCAGCCCCAGCATTTT.

This clone was picked up a small number of times. The V and J genes are TRBV19 and TRBJ2-5; 8 bases are a match to TRBD2. This CDR3 is built from 16 residues. Germline V gene sequence: CDR1 LNHDA, CDR2 SQIVND (reference sequence). J was trimmed by 2 bases and V by 3 bases; bases with no gene match: 8. The CDR3 sequence: CASSISSGRRQETQYF. CDR3 DNA: TGTGCCAGTAGTATCTCAAGCGGGAGAAGGCAAGAGACCCAGTACTTC.

This chain joins TRBV5-1 and TRBJ2-7, with D possibly being TRBD1 (6 bases). The J call is doubtful: the DNA matches TRBJ2-5 better. Germline V gene lookup returns CDR1 SGHRS and CDR2 YFSETQ. The CDR3 is 14 amino acids. The CDR3, as DNA: TGCGCCAGCAAACTCCAGGGGACCGGGGAGACCCAGTACTTC. Its protein product is CASKLQGTGETQYF.

The chain carries TRBV9 and TRBJ2-7, with D perhaps matching TRBD1 or TRBD2 (5 bases each). The CDR3 runs 11 residues. V lost 0 bases, J lost 10 bases, and 8 bases lay in between. Germline CDR1 SGDLS, CDR2 YYNGEE. This CDR3 reads CASSVAGDQYF. The DNA for the CDR3 is TGTGCCAGCAGCGTAGCTGGGGACCAGTACTTC.

The chain recombines TRBV15 with TRBJ1-2, with D hard to call. The V gene's germline CDR1 is LNHNV and CDR2 YYDKDF (reference sequence). Trimming took off 0 bases at V and 4 bases at J, with 9 bases between the two ends. CDR3 size: 14 residues. CDR3: CATSRDTTRYGYTF. CDR3 sequence (DNA): TGTGCCACCAGCAGAGATACAACCCGCTATGGCTACACCTTC.

The gene calls are TRBV7-9 and TRBJ2-1; 7 bases are shared with TRBD2. CDR1 and CDR2 from the germline V gene are SEHNR and FQNEAQ (reference sequence). Trimming at V came to 1 base and at J to 0 bases, leaving 6 bases not matched to a gene. The CDR3 has 17 amino acids. CDR3 amino acids: CASSLVSGGSSYNEQFF. CDR3 coding DNA: TGTGCCAGCAGCTTAGTTTCGGGCGGGAGCTCCTACAATGAGCAGTTCTTC.

The chain carries TRBV30 and TRBJ2-2; D gene unclear. The germline V gene has CDR1 GTSNPN and CDR2 SVGIG (reference sequence). V was trimmed by 0 bases and J by 6 bases, leaving 5 bases between them. This CDR3 region has 12 residues. CDR3 sequence reads: CAWSVSAGELFF. CDR3 bases: TGTGCCTGGAGTGTAAGCGCCGGGGAGCTGTTTTTT.

Written as DNA, the CDR3 is TGTGCCAGCAGCTTAGCGAGGGGACAGGTGGACTACGAGCAGTACTTC. Translation gives CASSLARGQVDYEQYF. This sequence joins TRBV7-9 and TRBJ2-5; TRBD1 matches 8 bases. The J call is uncertain, as TRBJ2-7 better fits the DNA end. CDR1 is SEHNR and CDR2 is FQNEAQ in the germline V gene (reference sequence). The CDR3 contains 16 residues.

Remarks on this clone: A far larger clone is one nucleotide away, so this likely arose from a read error. The chain combines TRBV1 with TRBJ1-5; the D call in the table, TRBD1, was not verified against the DNA. TRBV1 is marked as a pseudogene. The CDR3 sequence is 16 residues long. The CDR3 sequence is CTNSQEETGNYQPQHF. CDR3 DNA sequence: TGCACCAACAGCCAAGAGGAGACAGGGAACTATCAGCCCCAGCATTTT.